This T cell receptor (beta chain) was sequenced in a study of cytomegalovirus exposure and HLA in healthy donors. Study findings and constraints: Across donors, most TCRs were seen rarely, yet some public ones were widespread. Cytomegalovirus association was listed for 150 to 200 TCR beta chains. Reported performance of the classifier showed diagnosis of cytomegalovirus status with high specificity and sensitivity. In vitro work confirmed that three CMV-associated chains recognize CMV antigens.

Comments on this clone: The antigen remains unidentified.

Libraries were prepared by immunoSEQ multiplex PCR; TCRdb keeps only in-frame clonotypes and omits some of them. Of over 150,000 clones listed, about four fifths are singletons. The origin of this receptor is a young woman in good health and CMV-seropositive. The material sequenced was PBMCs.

CDR3 sequence (DNA): TGCGCCAGCAGCGGACAGGCCGTTAACACTGAAGCTTTCTTT. It yields the protein CASSGQAVNTEAFF. V usage is TRBV5-1 and J usage is TRBJ1-1; 7 bases agree with TRBD1. Germline loops: CDR1 SGHRS, CDR2 YFSETQ. The ends lost 4 bases at V and 2 bases at J; junction bases unmatched: 5. This CDR3 is 14 amino acids long. Drawing the rest from reference TRBV5-1 and TRBJ1-1, the complete variable domain is KAGVTQTPRYLIKTRGQQVTLSCSPISGHRSVSWYQQTPGQGLQFLFEYFSETQRNKGNFPGRFSGRQFSNSRSEMNVSTLELGDSALYLCASSGQAVNTEAFFGQGTRLTVV.